This T cell receptor beta chain derives from a study of shared clonotypes between healthy human individuals. V lost 0 bases to trimming and J lost 8 bases, with 16 bases between them. Germline CDR1 reads LGHNA; CDR2 reads YSLEER. CDR3 length: 15 amino acids. TCRdb's table, derived via immunoSEQ multiplex PCR, lists solely in-frame clones and lacks some. The data show over a million clones, about 98.5% seen once. This TCR was recovered from a man aged 25-40 years in good health. The sequencing sample was made of naive CD4+ T cells sorted from blood. Subset reported: CD45RA+ positively selected. J is TRBJ1-2 and V is TRBV4-3, with D possibly being TRBD1 (5 bases). The CDR3 DNA is TGCGCCAGCAGCCAAGAGGAGGGCAGGGCGATCGGCTACACCTTC. It codes for CASSQEEGRAIGYTF.